The entry below describes one T cell receptor (beta chain). What it binds is not known. Only CD45RO-negative cells positively selected for CCR7 counted as naive CD8 cells, so terminally differentiated effector memory CD45RA+ cells were excluded. V shed 4 bases, J shed 4 bases, and the junction held 9 bases outside the gene matches. The CDR3 has 15 residues. The V gene's germline CDR1 is SGDLS and CDR2 YYNGEE. The sample belongs to a study of shared clonotypes between healthy human individuals. Whole-study findings and limits: Roughly 4.6% of naive CD4 clonotypes were common to four donors. Few donors restricted represented genetic and exposure-history diversity.

The authors distributed each subset's genomic DNA evenly over several immunoSEQ plates. Produced via immunoSEQ multiplex PCR; TCRdb's table is partial and in-frame only. The sample lists hundreds of thousands of clones, approximately 96% occurring once. This receptor was taken from a woman aged 30 to 39 in good health. The sample was naive CD8+ T cells sorted from blood. The genes are TRBV9 and TRBJ2-7; 9 bases are a match to TRBD2. CDR3 residues: CASSPSLSGSYEQYF. The CDR3 coding sequence is TGTGCCAGCAGCCCCTCTCTTAGCGGGAGTTACGAGCAGTACTTC.